One and the same sample provided the 18 T cell receptor beta chains below, sequenced in a study of CD8 T cells in Susac syndrome. Reverse transcription of 0.5 to 1 ug RNA was performed with random hexamers. TCRdb re-derived calls from the immunoSEQ multiplex PCR reads in MiXCR, one entry per CDR3 protein. The table records approximately 150,000 distinct CDR3 sequences, approximately 95% of them present only once. The sample comprised CD4+ T cells from PBMCs. These receptors came from a human donor with multiple sclerosis.

The J gene is TRBJ2-5, the V gene TRBV27; 7 nucleotides agree with TRBD1. After removal of 5 bases from V and 2 bases from J, the junction contained 17 bases not matched to a gene. Per the germline V gene, CDR1 is MNHEY and CDR2 is SMNVEV (reference sequence). The CDR3 has 18 residues. In nucleotides, the CDR3 is TGTGCCAGCAGTCTTCGCTATCAGACAGGGAAGGCTCAAGAGACCCAGTACTTC. Protein sequence: CASSLRYQTGKAQETQYF.

The chain is built from TRBV3-1 and TRBJ2-1; TRBD2 is a possible D gene (6 bases). The germline V gene encodes CDR1 LGHDT and CDR2 YNNKEL (reference sequence). The V gene lost 3 bases and the J gene lost 0 bases, with 12 bases spanning the gap. There are 16 residues in the CDR3. For the CDR3, the DNA is TGTGCCAGCAGCCAGGGACTGGTGAGCTCCTACAATGAGCAGTTCTTC. Amino acid sequence: CASSQGLVSSYNEQFF.

The gene calls are TRBV12-3 or TRBV12-4 and TRBJ1-1, with D maybe TRBD1 (6 bases). The CDR3 has 14 amino acids. Trimming left V 3 bases short and J 1 base short, with 9 bases between. Here the CDR3 reads CASSFQGSNTEAFF. The CDR3 DNA follows: TGTGCCAGCAGTTTTCAGGGGTCGAACACTGAAGCTTTCTTT.

The chain couples TRBV12-3 or TRBV12-4 to TRBJ2-3; 7 positions match TRBD1. V trimming: 8 bases; J trimming: 5 bases; junction bases outside the gene matches: 10. This CDR3 has 14 residues. In nucleotides, the CDR3 is TGTGCCAGCCAAGAGACAGGGACATTAGATACGCAGTATTTT. This sequence encodes CASQETGTLDTQYF.

The V gene is TRBV15, the J gene TRBJ2-3; TRBD2 agrees at 7 bases. Trimming at V came to 0 bases and at J to 1 base, leaving 7 bases not matched to a gene. CDR1 and CDR2 from the germline V gene are LNHNV and YYDKDF (reference sequence). CDR3 length: 17 amino acids. The CDR3 spells CATSRDLVRGGTDTQYF. The DNA for the CDR3 is TGTGCCACCAGCAGAGATTTGGTCCGGGGGGGCACAGATACGCAGTATTTT.

The chain joins TRBV2 to TRBJ2-7; 8 bases are shared with TRBD1. Germline-derived CDR1 and CDR2 are SNHLY and FYNNEI. The CDR3 runs 14 residues. V shed 4 bases and J 6 bases; nucleotides not matched to a gene: 8. CDR3 DNA: TGTGCCAGCAGTGCTCGACAGGGGATGGGCGAGCAGTACTTC. Protein product: CASSARQGMGEQYF. The full variable domain, with the rest looked up from reference TRBV2 and TRBJ2-7, is EPEVTQTPSHQVTQMGQEVILRCVPISNHLYFYWYRQILGQKVEFLVSFYNNEISEKSEIFDDQFSVERPDGSNFTLKIRSTKLEDSAMYFCASSARQGMGEQYFGPGTRLTVT.

This chain connects TRBV13 to TRBJ2-5; 7 nucleotides match TRBD1. The CDR3 has 19 amino acids. J lost 2 bases, V lost 0 bases, and 15 bases had no gene match. The germline V gene has CDR1 PRHDT and CDR2 FYEKMQ (reference sequence). The CDR3 loop is CASSLGHPFRTGSQETQYF. Here the CDR3 DNA reads TGTGCCAGCAGCTTAGGCCACCCTTTCCGGACAGGTAGTCAAGAGACCCAGTACTTC.

This rearrangement joins TRBV2 to TRBJ1-1; 8 nucleotides match TRBD1. This CDR3 is built from 16 residues. CDR1 is SNHLY, CDR2 FYNNEI, per germline. Germline trimming cut 6 bases from V and 4 bases from J; bases unmatched to any gene: 13. The DNA for the CDR3 is TGTGCCAGCAGCGGAACGGGACAGGAGGAGGCCACTGAAGCTTTCTTT. Residues: CASSGTGQEEATEAFF.

This chain connects TRBV4-1 to TRBJ1-1; perhaps TRBD1 as D (6 bases). The CDR3 consists of 15 residues. Germline V lookup: CDR1 MGHRA, CDR2 YSYEKL. Trimming cost V 1 base and J 3 bases, with 12 bases left between them. The CDR3 DNA sequence: TGCGCCAGCAGCCAAGTTCAGGGGAGGTACACTGAAGCTTTCTTT. Its translation is CASSQVQGRYTEAFF.

This clonotype appeared once. The chain's CDR3 is CASSLGGNDSPLHF. CDR3 in DNA: TGTGCCAGCAGCTTGGGGGGAAATGATTCACCCCTCCACTTT. The chain carries TRBV5-4 and TRBJ1-6; D remains unclear. V gave up 0 bases and J gave up 8 bases, with 9 bases separating them. The CDR3 consists of 14 residues. Germline assignment: CDR1 SGHNT and CDR2 YYREEE (reference sequence).

The J gene is TRBJ1-5, the V gene TRBV18, with D hard to call. The CDR3 spans 15 residues. Germline CDR1 is KGHSH and CDR2 is LQKENI. V lost 3 bases, J lost 5 bases, and 14 bases lay in between. The chain's CDR3 is CASSPSFQDYQPQHF. In DNA, the CDR3 is TGTGCCAGCTCACCGAGTTTTCAGGACTATCAGCCCCAGCATTTT.

In its sample, this clonotype was seen once. This chain uses TRBV27 with TRBJ1-2; a weak D match, TRBD1 (5 bases). This CDR3 has 13 residues. CDR1 is MNHEY and CDR2 is SMNVEV in the germline V gene (reference sequence). Trimming removed 8 bases from V and 0 bases from J, with 10 bases in between. CDR3 nucleotides: TGTGCCAGCGGGGAGGGACCTAACTATGGCTACACCTTC. This encodes CASGEGPNYGYTF.

The rearrangement uses TRBV6-5 and TRBJ1-4; D is uncertain. The CDR3 runs to 13 residues. Trimming pared 7 bases from V and 5 bases from J, leaving 11 bases between. Germline V gives CDR1 MNHEY, CDR2 SVGAGI. The CDR3 DNA reads TGTGCCAGCATCGACCGAAAAAATGAAAAACTGTTTTTT. Protein sequence: CASIDRKNEKLFF.

The DNA of the CDR3 is TGTGCCAGCAGCCAAGACAGGGGGGAAGATACGCAGTATTTT. Protein: CASSQDRGEDTQYF. The chain employs TRBV4-2 and TRBJ2-3; maybe TRBD1 (7 bases). The V and J ends lost 0 bases and 5 bases respectively, with 9 bases between them. The germline gives CDR1 LGHNA, CDR2 YNFKEQ. This CDR3 has 14 amino acids.

The chain links TRBV28 to TRBJ2-1; D may be TRBD1 or TRBD2 (5 bases each). Trimming shortened V by 8 bases and J by 8 bases, and 25 bases separated the two germline ends. The germline V gene has CDR1 MDHEN and CDR2 SYDVKM. CDR3 length: 16 amino acids. The CDR3: CASSLRGALGVDEQFF. The CDR3 coding sequence is TGTGCCAGCTCTTTAAGAGGGGCCTTAGGGGTAGATGAGCAGTTCTTC.

This chain uses TRBV7-9 with TRBJ2-3, with D unresolved. Germline lookup yields CDR1 SEHNR and CDR2 FQNEAQ (reference sequence). CDR3 length: 14 amino acids. V lost 1 base and J lost 2, with 7 bases in between. The CDR3 sequence is CASSLGGITDTQYF. In DNA, the CDR3 is TGTGCCAGCAGCTTAGGCGGCATCACAGATACGCAGTATTTT.

The V call is TRBV18, the J call TRBJ2-3; D unclear. V was trimmed by 6 bases and J by 0 bases, leaving 10 bases between them. This CDR3 is built from 14 residues. The germline CDR1 and CDR2 sequences are KGHSH and LQKENI. The CDR3: CASSGTFSTDTQYF. CDR3 in DNA: TGTGCCAGCTCCGGAACATTTAGCACAGATACGCAGTATTTT.

This clonotype has a single count. The V and J genes are TRBV23-1 and TRBJ2-7, with D uncertain. TRBV23-1 is an ORF; its function is uncertain. V gave up 2 bases and J gave up 0 bases, with 11 bases separating them. The CDR3 runs to 15 residues. The CDR3 sequence: CASSQRICSSYEQYF. For the CDR3, the DNA is TGCGCCAGCAGTCAACGGATCTGCTCCTCCTACGAGCAGTACTTC.